The rows below give T cell receptor beta chains drawn from one sample of a study of human T cells and chemical hapten exposure. TCRdb reprocessed the RACE reads via MiXCR and lists one record per CDR3 protein. The top ten hold less than 1.5% of the sample, which has about 250,000 distinct CDR3 sequences, around 7% seen once. The input for sequencing was whole blood, taken in connection with sensitization to the hapten diphenylcyclopropenone (DPC). The receptor source for this set is a man aged 18 to 30 with alopecia areata. Some clones in this sample may be carry-over from other donors' samples. CDR3s include the opening cysteine and the closing phenylalanine or tryptophan. The order of the fields is D gene, clone size, CDR3 length, V gene, J gene, CDR3 protein, CDR3 DNA. The D gene is left open where the match is weak. Some rows mark clone size as missing; the rest say once, few, many or name a class of expanded clone.

TRBD2,few,15,TRBV5-1,TRBJ2-3,CASSPGGAEADTQYF,TGCGCCAGCAGCCCGGGGGGGGCTGAGGCAGATACGCAGTATTTT
NA,NA,15,TRBV7-2,TRBJ2-2,CASSLHPTNTGELFF,TGTGCCAGCAGCTTACACCCAACAAACACCGGGGAGCTGTTTTTT
NA,many,16,TRBV29-1,TRBJ2-3,CSVEDYQWPNTDTQYF,TGCAGCGTTGAAGATTATCAATGGCCGAACACAGATACGCAGTATTTT
NA,NA,14,TRBV14,TRBJ2-1,CASSPLGAEREQFF,TGTGCCAGCAGCCCCCTAGGGGCTGAACGAGAGCAGTTCTTC
NA,few,16,TRBV11-2,TRBJ2-1,CASSPIQGHSYNEQFF,TGTGCCAGCAGCCCAATACAGGGCCACTCCTACAATGAGCAGTTCTTC
NA,NA,13,TRBV11-2,TRBJ1-4,CASSSTRGEKLFF,TGTGCCAGCAGCTCGACTCGGGGTGAAAAACTGTTTTTT
NA,few,17,TRBV6-6,TRBJ1-6,CASSPVHKQRANSPLHF,TGTGCCAGCAGCCCGGTCCATAAACAGAGGGCGAATTCACCCCTCCACTTT
NA,many,16,TRBV10-3,TRBJ1-4,CAISESRTATNEKLFF,TGTGCCATCAGTGAGTCGAGAACCGCAACTAATGAAAAACTGTTTTTT
TRBD1,many,15,TRBV6-2/TRBV6-3,TRBJ2-1,CASSYNRGFHNEQFF,TGTGCCAGCAGTTATAACAGGGGGTTCCACAATGAGCAGTTCTTC
TRBD2,few,13,TRBV20-1,TRBJ2-1,CSARPVLAGEQFF,TGCAGTGCTAGGCCCGTTCTAGCGGGGGAGCAGTTCTTC
NA,NA,13,TRBV9,TRBJ2-3,CASSTRNVDTQYF,TGTGCCAGCAGCACCAGAAACGTGGATACGCAGTATTTT
NA,many,12,TRBV7-9,TRBJ1-2,CASSRDSYGYTF,TGTGCCAGCAGCCGTGACAGCTATGGCTACACCTTC
TRBD2,NA,16,TRBV12-3/TRBV12-4,TRBJ2-2,CASSLRLAGNTGELFF,TGTGCCAGCAGTTTGCGACTAGCGGGCAACACCGGGGAGCTGTTTTTT
NA,NA,16,TRBV21-1,TRBJ2-5,CVSSAPLTVSWETQYF,TGTGTCAGCAGCGCCCCCTTGACGGTTAGTTGGGAGACCCAGTACTTC
TRBD1,few,15,TRBV7-2,TRBJ2-7,CASSSTGTEAYEQYF,TGTGCCAGCAGCTCCACCGGGACAGAGGCCTACGAGCAGTACTTC
NA,few,14,TRBV5-6,TRBJ2-3,CASSLEWGTDTQYF,TGTGCCAGCAGCTTGGAGTGGGGCACAGATACGCAGTATTTT
TRBD1,many,15,TRBV12-3/TRBV12-4,TRBJ2-3,CASSKGQGPTDTQYF,TGTGCCAGCAGCAAGGGACAGGGGCCCACAGATACGCAGTATTTT
NA,NA,14,TRBV5-1,TRBJ1-2,CASSFGSIGYGYTF,TGCGCCAGCAGCTTCGGCAGCATAGGCTATGGCTACACCTTC
NA,many,12,TRBV6-5,TRBJ1-3,CASSYSGGRIYF,TGTGCCAGCAGTTACAGCGGGGGCAGGATATATTTT
TRBD1,NA,12,TRBV27,TRBJ1-1,CASRPRGQGAFF,TGTGCCAGCAGGCCTAGGGGGCAGGGGGCTTTCTTT
TRBD1,many,16,TRBV5-1,TRBJ2-5,CASSLVSGGVQETQYF,TGCGCCAGCAGCTTGGTTTCAGGGGGCGTTCAGGAGACCCAGTACTTC
NA,NA,15,TRBV6-2/TRBV6-3,TRBJ1-5,CASSSTQGTYQPQHF,TGTGCCAGCAGTTCTACACAGGGCACCTATCAGCCCCAGCATTTT
NA,few,13,TRBV7-3,TRBJ1-1,CASSQQGSTEAFF,TGTGCCAGCAGCCAACAGGGCTCCACTGAAGCTTTCTTT
NA,few,15,TRBV12-3/TRBV12-4,TRBJ2-1,CASSFRVSSYNEQFF,TGTGCCAGCAGCTTCAGGGTAAGCTCCTACAATGAGCAGTTCTTC
TRBD1,NA,15,TRBV7-2,TRBJ1-2,CASTFARGPWYGYTF,TGTGCCAGCACCTTCGCAAGGGGGCCTTGGTATGGCTACACCTTC
TRBD1,few,15,TRBV3-1,TRBJ1-2,CASSQRQGFLYGYTF,TGTGCCAGCAGCCAACGACAGGGTTTTCTTTATGGCTACACCTTC
NA,NA,17,TRBV12-3/TRBV12-4,TRBJ1-5,CASSPSTLEYSNQPQHF,TGTGCCAGCAGTCCCTCAACACTGGAGTATAGCAATCAGCCCCAGCATTTT
TRBD1,few,16,TRBV2,TRBJ2-2,CASSSRTGRNTGELFF,TGTGCCAGCAGCTCCCGGACAGGGAGGAACACCGGGGAGCTGTTTTTT
NA,NA,15,TRBV20-1,TRBJ1-6,CSARVSGVGRSPLHF,TGCAGTGCTAGAGTGTCGGGAGTAGGGAGGTCACCCCTCCACTTT
NA,NA,16,TRBV6-1,TRBJ2-2,CASPALPTVRSGELFF,TGTGCCAGCCCAGCCCTACCGACAGTCCGTTCCGGGGAGCTGTTTTTT
NA,few,15,TRBV7-3,TRBJ2-1,CASSFDPSSYNEQFF,TGTGCCAGCAGCTTCGACCCCAGCTCCTACAATGAGCAGTTCTTC
TRBD1,many,15,TRBV4-3,TRBJ2-5,CASSQDGTGGETQYF,TGCGCCAGCAGCCAAGATGGGACAGGGGGGGAGACCCAGTACTTC
TRBD1,few,21,TRBV6-6,TRBJ1-6,CASSYPQDRAFSGSYNSPLHF,TGTGCCAGCAGTTACCCCCAAGACAGGGCCTTTTCGGGATCCTATAATTCACCCCTCCACTTT
TRBD1,NA,14,TRBV5-4,TRBJ2-5,CASSLGQGVKTQYF,TGTGCCAGCAGCTTGGGACAGGGGGTGAAGACCCAGTACTTC
TRBD1,NA,16,TRBV5-1,TRBJ2-6,CASSPDRVPGANVLTF,TGCGCCAGCAGCCCCGACAGGGTACCTGGGGCCAACGTCCTGACTTTC
NA,many,12,TRBV29-1,TRBJ2-7,CSVAIASYEQYF,TGCAGCGTTGCTATAGCGTCCTACGAGCAGTACTTC
NA,few,17,TRBV11-2,TRBJ2-5,CASSLLGEAADQETQYF,TGTGCCAGCAGCTTATTGGGGGAGGCGGCCGACCAAGAGACCCAGTACTTC
NA,many,14,TRBV11-2,TRBJ2-1,CASSLLRGNNEQFF,TGTGCCAGCAGCTTATTGCGGGGAAACAATGAGCAGTTCTTC